Listed below are T cell receptor beta chains from one sample, sequenced in a study of graft-versus-host responses after intestinal transplantation. Their antigens are not known. TCRdb's table, derived via immunoSEQ multiplex PCR, lists solely in-frame clones and lacks some. The table has tens of thousands of clones, about 88% seen once; the top ten hold approximately 0.28%. Sequencing was performed on unstimulated CD4+ T cells sorted from spleen or lymph node cells, taken before transplant. The receptors shown here come from a human donor who was the organ donor for an intestinal transplant. The CDR3 runs from the conserved cysteine through the conserved F or W. The order of the fields is V gene, clone size, J gene, D gene, CDR3 DNA, CDR3 protein. The D gene is left open where the match is weak. Not all rows give a size; the values are once, few, many and, for expanded clones, a class.

V: TRBV7-2
size: -
J: TRBJ2-7
D: TRBD2
DNA: TGTGCCAGCAGAACCACTAGCGGGTCCCCCTACGAGCAGTACTTC
CDR3: CASRTTSGSPYEQYF

V: TRBV6-1
size: -
J: TRBJ1-1
D: -
DNA: TGTGCCAGCAGTGTAGGAGGGGATACCCGACTGCGAGGTTTCTTT
CDR3: CASSVGGDTRLRGFF

V: TRBV6-5
size: -
J: TRBJ1-1
D: TRBD1
DNA: TGTGCCAGCAGTCCGGACAGGGGGAACACTGAAGCTTTCTTT
CDR3: CASSPDRGNTEAFF

V: TRBV2
size: -
J: TRBJ2-1
D: TRBD2
DNA: TGTGCCAGCAGTGAAGGATATCTGAGGCTAGCGGGAAGGAATGAGCAGTTCTTC
CDR3: CASSEGYLRLAGRNEQFF

V: TRBV27
size: -
J: TRBJ2-4
D: TRBD1
DNA: TGTGCCAGCAGTTTATATGGACAGGGGTCCGTAAACATTCAGTACTTC
CDR3: CASSLYGQGSVNIQYF

V: TRBV6-1
size: -
J: TRBJ2-5
D: -
DNA: TGTGCCAGCAGTGAGTCGCTGGGTGGAGGAGAGACCCAGTACTTC
CDR3: CASSESLGGGETQYF

V: TRBV30
size: -
J: TRBJ2-2
D: -
DNA: TGTGCCTGGAGTCCAGGGAACACCGGGGAGCTGTTTTTT
CDR3: CAWSPGNTGELFF

V: TRBV30
size: few
J: TRBJ2-7
D: -
DNA: TGTGCCTGGAGTGTACTCGGGATTCTTGCCGAGCAGTACTTC
CDR3: CAWSVLGILAEQYF

V: TRBV19
size: -
J: TRBJ1-6
D: -
DNA: TGTGCCAGTAGTATCTCCGGTTATAATTCACCCCTCCACTTT
CDR3: CASSISGYNSPLHF

V: TRBV5-4
size: -
J: TRBJ2-2
D: -
DNA: TGTGCCAGCAGCTTCGGGCCGAGCGGCGGGGAGCTGTTTTTT
CDR3: CASSFGPSGGELFF

V: TRBV23-1
size: -
J: TRBJ2-7
D: TRBD1
DNA: TGCGCCGCCGGGACAGTCTACGAGCAGTACTTC
CDR3: CAAGTVYEQYF

V: TRBV5-8
size: -
J: TRBJ1-4
D: -
DNA: TGTGCCAGCAGGGGACACCCACTAGAAGAAAAACTGTTTTTT
CDR3: CASRGHPLEEKLFF

V: TRBV14
size: -
J: TRBJ2-5
D: -
DNA: TGTGCCAGCAGATTACAGGGATTTCAGACCCAGTACTTC
CDR3: CASRLQGFQTQYF

V: TRBV10-2
size: -
J: TRBJ2-7
D: -
DNA: TGCGCCAGCAGTGCTAGCGCGCTCTACGAGCAGTACTTC
CDR3: CASSASALYEQYF

V: TRBV6-5
size: few
J: TRBJ1-2
D: -
DNA: TGTGCCAGCAGGGCGGGGACTTTGCGTGGCTACACCTTC
CDR3: CASRAGTLRGYTF

V: TRBV30
size: -
J: TRBJ1-2
D: -
DNA: TGTGCCTGGAGTGTGGTGGCACAGCTTGGCTACACCTTC
CDR3: CAWSVVAQLGYTF

V: TRBV9
size: few
J: TRBJ1-2
D: TRBD1
DNA: TGTGCCAGCACCCCGGGACAGAACTATGGCTACACCTTC
CDR3: CASTPGQNYGYTF

V: TRBV30
size: few
J: TRBJ2-7
D: TRBD1
DNA: TGTGCCTGGACTAGGACAGGCCCCTACGAGCAGTACTTC
CDR3: CAWTRTGPYEQYF

V: TRBV25-1
size: few
J: TRBJ2-1
D: -
DNA: TGTGCCTCGGGGAGCTCCTACAATGAGCAGTTCTTC
CDR3: CASGSSYNEQFF

V: TRBV2
size: -
J: TRBJ2-5
D: TRBD1
DNA: TGTGCCAGCAGTGGACAGGGGGCAGTAGAGACCCAGTACTTC
CDR3: CASSGQGAVETQYF

V: TRBV5-6
size: -
J: TRBJ2-7
D: -
DNA: TGTGCCAGCAGCTTGGCAGACGAGCAGTACTTC
CDR3: CASSLADEQYF

V: TRBV6-5
size: -
J: TRBJ2-7
D: -
DNA: TGTGCCAGCAGGGCCGTGGCAGGGGATTACGAGCAGTACTTC
CDR3: CASRAVAGDYEQYF

V: TRBV7-9
size: -
J: TRBJ2-1
D: TRBD1
DNA: TGTGCCAACAGCTTAGGAGCGACAGGGGGCTTCTCCTACAATGAGCAGTTCTTC
CDR3: CANSLGATGGFSYNEQFF

V: TRBV7-9
size: -
J: TRBJ1-6
D: -
DNA: TGTGCCAGCAGCCTGGCGGGACGGCGAAATTCACCCCTCCACTTT
CDR3: CASSLAGRRNSPLHF

V: TRBV6-1
size: -
J: TRBJ1-1
D: TRBD1
DNA: TGTGCCAGCAGCGAAGCGTGGGGACAGATGAACACTGAAGCTTTCTTT
CDR3: CASSEAWGQMNTEAFF

V: TRBV6-1
size: -
J: TRBJ2-3
D: TRBD1
DNA: TGTGCCAGCAGACCGGGACAGGGGGCGACAGATACGCAGTATTTT
CDR3: CASRPGQGATDTQYF

V: TRBV25-1
size: once
J: TRBJ2-1
D: TRBD2
DNA: TGTGCCAGCAGTGAATTCCCTAGCGGGAGTAAGGATGAGCAGTTCTTC
CDR3: CASSEFPSGSKDEQFF

V: TRBV18
size: -
J: TRBJ1-2
D: TRBD1
DNA: TGTGCCAGCTCACCTAACACAGGGGCGGATGGCTACACCTTC
CDR3: CASSPNTGADGYTF

V: TRBV7-6
size: -
J: TRBJ2-7
D: TRBD1
DNA: TGTGCCAGCAGCTTCCGACAGGGGGAGGCCTACGAGCAGTACTTC
CDR3: CASSFRQGEAYEQYF

V: TRBV6-5
size: -
J: TRBJ1-1
D: -
DNA: TGTGCCAGCAGTTCCACCGGGACTGGCATCACTGAAGCTTTCTTT
CDR3: CASSSTGTGITEAFF

V: TRBV19
size: -
J: TRBJ2-1
D: -
DNA: TGTGCCAGTAGTATCGAGCGGCAGGGGTTCGGTGAGCAGTTCTTC
CDR3: CASSIERQGFGEQFF

V: TRBV7-3
size: -
J: TRBJ1-1
D: TRBD1
DNA: TGTGCCAGCAGCTTCCAGGGGGTGAATGAAGCTTTCTTT
CDR3: CASSFQGVNEAFF

V: TRBV5-1
size: once
J: TRBJ2-5
D: TRBD2
DNA: TGCGCCAGCAGCCAATTTGGGACTAGCGGGGTTGGTCACCAAGAGACCCAGTACTTC
CDR3: CASSQFGTSGVGHQETQYF

V: TRBV18
size: -
J: TRBJ1-4
D: -
DNA: TGTGCCAGCTCACCTCAAGCTTTAGGACAGCATAATGAAAAACTGTTTTTT
CDR3: CASSPQALGQHNEKLFF

V: TRBV28
size: -
J: TRBJ1-2
D: -
DNA: TGTGCCAGCAGTTTCGGAGTACCGGGACAATTCTATGGCTACACCTTC
CDR3: CASSFGVPGQFYGYTF

V: TRBV7-6
size: -
J: TRBJ1-4
D: TRBD1
DNA: TGTGCCAGCAGCTTAGGGGGAGCAGGGGGAGGTGAAAAACTGTTTTTT
CDR3: CASSLGGAGGGEKLFF

V: TRBV6-6
size: -
J: TRBJ1-4
D: -
DNA: TGTGCCAGTATGTACGGGGGTGATGAAAAACTGTTTTTT
CDR3: CASMYGGDEKLFF

V: TRBV6-1
size: -
J: TRBJ2-2
D: TRBD1
DNA: TGTGCCAGCACGCGACAGGGGGCATCCGGGGAGCTGTTTTTT
CDR3: CASTRQGASGELFF

V: TRBV6-5
size: -
J: TRBJ1-2
D: -
DNA: TGTGCCAGCAGTCAGGATATAAGGAGCTACACCTTC
CDR3: CASSQDIRSYTF

V: TRBV10-3
size: -
J: TRBJ2-3
D: TRBD2
DNA: TGTGCCATCAGTGGGGGGCTAGCGGGAGCTATGGATACGCAGTATTTT
CDR3: CAISGGLAGAMDTQYF

V: TRBV5-1
size: -
J: TRBJ2-2
D: -
DNA: TGCGCCAGCAGCTCCTTCACCGGGGAGCTGTTTTTT
CDR3: CASSSFTGELFF

V: TRBV29-1
size: -
J: TRBJ1-1
D: -
DNA: TGCAGCGTTGGGAGATCCACTGAAGCTTTCTTT
CDR3: CSVGRSTEAFF

V: TRBV29-1
size: -
J: TRBJ1-4
D: -
DNA: TGCAGCGTTGCGTACAGCCGCTCACCTAATGAAAAACTGTTTTTT
CDR3: CSVAYSRSPNEKLFF

V: TRBV28
size: -
J: TRBJ2-6
D: -
DNA: TGTGCCGGCGGGCACGGGGCCAACGTCCTGACTTTC
CDR3: CAGGHGANVLTF

V: TRBV5-1
size: -
J: TRBJ2-4
D: -
DNA: TGCGCCAGCAGCCCCGGACTTATAGCCAAAAACATTCAGTACTTC
CDR3: CASSPGLIAKNIQYF

V: TRBV5-1
size: -
J: TRBJ2-2
D: -
DNA: TGCGCCAGCAGCCCTGACCTGGGGGGCACCGGGGAGCTGTTTTTT
CDR3: CASSPDLGGTGELFF

V: TRBV27
size: -
J: TRBJ2-2
D: -
DNA: TGTGCCAGCAGTTTATCGTCCTTAATCACCGGGGAGCTGTTTTTT
CDR3: CASSLSSLITGELFF

V: TRBV6-4
size: -
J: TRBJ2-7
D: -
DNA: TGTGCCAGCAGGGTACTAGCCAGCGAGCAGTACTTC
CDR3: CASRVLASEQYF

V: TRBV1
size: -
J: TRBJ1-2
D: -
DNA: TGCACCAGCAGCCAAGATCTCTTAGGCTACACCTTC
CDR3: CTSSQDLLGYTF

V: TRBV27
size: -
J: TRBJ2-5
D: TRBD1
DNA: TGTGCCAGCGCCTCCCGGGACAGATTACAAGAGACCCAGTACTTC
CDR3: CASASRDRLQETQYF

V: TRBV27
size: -
J: TRBJ2-3
D: -
DNA: TGTGCCAGCAGTCCACACACAGATACGCAGTATTTT
CDR3: CASSPHTDTQYF

V: TRBV15
size: -
J: TRBJ2-3
D: TRBD2
DNA: TGTGCCACCAGCCCCCGGACTAGCGGGAGTAATACGCAGTATTTT
CDR3: CATSPRTSGSNTQYF

V: TRBV28
size: -
J: TRBJ1-2
D: TRBD1
DNA: TGTGCCAGCAGTTCCCGACAGGGTTACGTCTATGGCTACACCTTC
CDR3: CASSSRQGYVYGYTF

V: TRBV27
size: -
J: TRBJ1-2
D: -
DNA: TGTGCCAGCGCAGGAACGCGGCGGGATGGCTACACCTTC
CDR3: CASAGTRRDGYTF

V: TRBV7-2
size: -
J: TRBJ2-7
D: TRBD1
DNA: TGTGCCAGCAGCTTAGAGTATGGGACAGGTTACGAGCAGTACTTC
CDR3: CASSLEYGTGYEQYF

V: TRBV29-1
size: -
J: TRBJ2-3
D: TRBD2
DNA: TGCAGCGTTGAGACGACTAGCGGCACAGATACGCAGTATTTT
CDR3: CSVETTSGTDTQYF

V: TRBV27
size: once
J: TRBJ2-3
D: TRBD2
DNA: TGTGCCAGCAAAAAGAATAGCGGGAGGTTCACAGATACGCAGTATTTT
CDR3: CASKKNSGRFTDTQYF

V: TRBV10-3
size: -
J: TRBJ2-7
D: TRBD1
DNA: TGTGCCATCAGTGTAGGACAGGGGATGGGGGCCTACGAGCAGTACTTC
CDR3: CAISVGQGMGAYEQYF